This T cell receptor (beta chain) was recovered during a study of blood T cell repertoires in COVID-19. Study in general: The samples span acute and convalescent COVID-19 from the United States, Italy and Spain. PBMCs, B-cell-depleted T cells, or T cells were the source of the cDNA or gDNA that made up the material.

Generated by immunoSEQ multiplex PCR, the TCRdb table keeps only in-frame clones and is missing some. Among 30,000 to 40,000 clones listed, approximately 88% were seen once. Losses at the gene ends were 5 bases for V and 2 bases for J; bases not matched to a gene: 14. Germline V gene lookup returns CDR1 SGHTA and CDR2 FQGNSA. This CDR3 is 17 amino acids long. The sequenced material came from peripheral blood. The J gene is TRBJ1-2, the V gene TRBV7-2; TRBD1 aligns across 7 bases. This TCR came from a human donor in a cohort sampled during active COVID-19. The DNA for the CDR3 is TGTGCCAGCAGCCCAGGGGGAGTGGAGGGTTCAAACTATGGCTACACCTTC. As protein: CASSPGGVEGSNYGYTF.